This T cell receptor (beta chain) came from a study of cytomegalovirus exposure and HLA in healthy donors. Overall study context: It was reported in a later analysis that the 95 to 150 validation repertoires used the same platform as the 650 to 800 first-cohort repertoires.

The CDR3 covers 15 residues. The germline gives CDR1 MNHEY, CDR2 SMNVEV (reference sequence). The trim removed 7 bases at V and 7 bases at J, leaving 10 bases unmatched. Sequenced by immunoSEQ multiplex PCR; TCRdb stores in-frame clones only, minus some. The sample shows about 170,000 clones, about 90% of them seen only once. Points on this clone: The antigen remains unidentified.

Regarding the study as a whole: Many donors shared some public TCRs, even though most TCR sequences were rare. Cytomegalovirus-associated TCR beta chains were listed, numbering some 170.

Input material: PBMCs. This receptor was obtained from a man between 18 and 35 years old in good health and CMV-seropositive. This chain uses TRBV27 with TRBJ2-3, with 11 bases lining up with TRBD2. Written as DNA, the CDR3 is TGTGCCAGCAAGAAACTAGCGGGAGAGCGTTATACGCAGTATTTT. Its translation: CASKKLAGERYTQYF.